This T cell receptor beta chain was obtained from a study of shared T cell receptors in the human thymus. Between the trimmed V and J ends, which lost 5 bases and 4 bases, there was a span of 8 bases. CDR3 length equals 12 residues. The germline V gene has CDR1 LNHDA and CDR2 SQIVND (reference sequence). Only in-frame clones appear in the TCRdb table, and some are missing; sequencing was by immunoSEQ multiplex PCR. This sample has hundreds of thousands of clones, with 85% to 95% found just once. V gene TRBV19 combines with J gene TRBJ2-5, with D perhaps matching TRBD1 (6 bases). Sequenced sample: thymocytes. The clonotype was recovered from a human donor. CDR3 in amino acids: CASSPQGETQYF. DNA of the CDR3: TGTGCCAGTAGTCCACAGGGAGAGACCCAGTACTTC.